The 10 T cell receptor beta chains presented below share a single source sample, sequenced in a study of cytomegalovirus exposure and HLA in healthy donors. The PCR was carried out with 60 Vbeta primers and 13 Jbeta primers. Method: immunoSEQ multiplex PCR; TCRdb's copy keeps in-frame clones and lacks some. In the table there are approximately 110,000 clones, less than 80% of which are singletons. Material: PBMCs. The receptors stem from a woman in her thirties or forties in good health and CMV-seropositive.

The genes are TRBV21-1 and TRBJ1-1. TRBV21-1 constitutes a pseudogene. The CDR3 is 17 residues long. For the CDR3, the DNA is TGTGCCAGCAGCAAAGTAGCACCCCCGGGATCGAACACTGAAGCTTTCTTT. It is translated as CASSKVAPPGSNTEAFF.

The rearrangement uses TRBV30 and TRBJ2-2, with TRBD1 matching 7 bases. Germline V gives CDR1 GTSNPN, CDR2 SVGIG (reference sequence). V was pared by 3 bases and J by 6 bases, with 7 bases of the junction left unmatched. This CDR3 is 14 amino acids long. The CDR3 here is CAWSAQGIAGELFF. Here the CDR3 DNA reads TGTGCCTGGAGCGCACAGGGGATCGCCGGGGAGCTGTTTTTT.

The V call is TRBV7-9, the J call TRBJ1-2; TRBD1 matches 8 bases. The CDR3 has 17 residues. CDR1 and CDR2 from the germline V gene are SEHNR and FQNEAQ (reference sequence). V lost 2 bases, J lost 4 bases, and 12 bases stayed unmatched. CDR3 sequence reads: CASSLPTPGGDSYGYTF. The CDR3 region has the DNA TGTGCCAGCAGCTTACCAACCCCAGGGGGCGATAGCTATGGCTACACCTTC.

V usage is TRBV5-1 and J usage is TRBJ1-1; D is ambiguous. Trimming took 0 bases from V and 0 from J, leaving 12 bases between them. The CDR3 is made up of 16 amino acids. Germline V lookup: CDR1 SGHRS, CDR2 YFSETQ. CDR3 loop: CASSLGSGLMNTEAFF. The CDR3, as DNA: TGCGCCAGCAGCTTGGGCAGCGGTCTTATGAACACTGAAGCTTTCTTT.

Written as DNA, the CDR3 is TGTGCCAGCAGCTTAGGCGGGACTAGCGGGACGTACAATGAGCAGTTCTTC. It codes for CASSLGGTSGTYNEQFF. The J gene is TRBJ2-1, the V gene TRBV11-3, with 13 nucleotides matching TRBD2. The CDR3 is 17 amino acids. Germline V gives CDR1 SGHNT, CDR2 YENEEA. With V trimmed by 1 base and J by 4 bases, 4 bases remained unmatched.

This sequence joins TRBV6-6 and TRBJ2-2, with D possibly matching TRBD2 (5 bases). This CDR3 has 14 amino acids. Trimming cost V 8 bases and J 7 bases, with 17 bases left between them. Per the germline V gene, CDR1 is MNHNY and CDR2 is SVGAGI (reference sequence). CDR3 in DNA: TGTGCCAGCCTTATTCCCGGGGTTTTCGGGGAGCTGTTTTTT. Protein sequence: CASLIPGVFGELFF.

This clone was observed a handful of times. The chain recombines TRBV11-3 with TRBJ1-3, with D perhaps matching TRBD1 (5 bases). CDR1 is SGHNT, CDR2 YENEEA, per germline. The CDR3 loop spans 18 amino acids. V was pared by 0 bases and J by 0 bases, with 15 bases between. This chain's CDR3 is CASSLDILTGTSGNTIYF. The CDR3 nucleotides are TGTGCCAGCAGCTTAGACATCCTTACAGGAACCTCTGGAAACACCATATATTTT.

This chain joins TRBV5-8 and TRBJ2-7; 9 positions agree with TRBD2. The V and J ends lost 4 bases and 3 bases, in that order; junction bases with no gene match: 8. Germline values: CDR1 SGHTS, CDR2 YDEGEE. CDR3 size: 15 residues. The CDR3 spells CASSKSGGLFYEQYF. In DNA, the CDR3 is TGTGCCAGCAGCAAAAGCGGGGGGCTCTTCTACGAGCAGTACTTC.

The chain joins TRBV27 to TRBJ1-4, with D possibly being TRBD1 (5 bases). V lost 4 bases and J 8 bases, leaving 14 bases between the germline ends. Germline CDR1 reads MNHEY; CDR2 reads SMNVEV (reference sequence). The CDR3 has 14 residues. CDR3: CASSSRGGREKLFF. In DNA, the CDR3 is TGTGCCAGCAGTTCCCGGGGGGGAAGGGAAAAACTGTTTTTT. The full variable domain, rest sourced from reference TRBV27 and TRBJ1-4, is EAQVTQNPRYLITVTGKKLTVTCSQNMNHEYMSWYRQDPGLGLRQIYYSMNVEVTDKGDVPEGYKVSRKEKRNFPLILESPSPNQTSLYFCASSSRGGREKLFFGSGTQLSVL.

This chain joins TRBV19 and TRBJ2-7, with D perhaps matching TRBD2 (5 bases). The V end was cut by 7 bases, the J end by 1 base, with 11 bases between. The CDR3 runs 13 residues. Looked up from germline, CDR1 is LNHDA and CDR2 is SQIVND (reference sequence). The CDR3 DNA sequence: TGTGCCAGTAAGGGTGAGGGATCCTACGAGCAGTACTTC. This translates into CASKGEGSYEQYF.